This T cell receptor beta chain was observed in a study of patients and donors after allogeneic stem cell transplantation. This CDR3 region has 15 residues. From germline, CDR1 is MNHEY and CDR2 SVGEGT. J gave up 4 bases and V 4 bases, and 5 bases lay outside the gene matches. MiXCR, run by TCRdb on the RT-PCR reads, gives a single entry per CDR3 protein. In the table there are tens of thousands of distinct CDR3 sequences, roughly 29% of which are singletons. The rearrangement uses TRBV6-2 or TRBV6-3 and TRBJ2-4; 9 nucleotides agree with TRBD1. The sample taken for sequencing was blood, either unsorted or a sorted T cell fraction (not recorded which). The receptor's source is a human donor who was either an allogeneic HSCT recipient or a stem cell or donor lymphocyte infusion donor (not recorded which). It is not recorded whose cells these are; they may come from a transplant donor. Here the CDR3 reads CASSSIGTGKNIQYF. The CDR3 DNA sequence: TGTGCCAGCAGTTCCATCGGGACAGGGAAAAACATTCAGTACTTC.